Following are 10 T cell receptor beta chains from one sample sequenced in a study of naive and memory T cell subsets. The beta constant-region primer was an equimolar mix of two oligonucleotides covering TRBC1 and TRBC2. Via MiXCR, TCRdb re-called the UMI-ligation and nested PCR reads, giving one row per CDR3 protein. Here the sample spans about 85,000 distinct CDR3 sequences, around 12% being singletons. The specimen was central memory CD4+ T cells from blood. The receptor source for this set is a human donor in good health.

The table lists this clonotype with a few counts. The DNA of the CDR3 is TGTGCCAGCAGTTACCCCAAAACGACTAGCGGGAGGAGCAATGAGCAGTTCTTC. This translates into CASSYPKTTSGRSNEQFF. V usage is TRBV6-2 or TRBV6-3 and J usage is TRBJ2-1, with TRBD2 matching 13 bases. CDR3 length: 18 amino acids. V gave up 2 bases and J gave up 6 bases; unmatched junction bases: 10. Looked up from germline, CDR1 is MNHEY and CDR2 is SVGEGT.

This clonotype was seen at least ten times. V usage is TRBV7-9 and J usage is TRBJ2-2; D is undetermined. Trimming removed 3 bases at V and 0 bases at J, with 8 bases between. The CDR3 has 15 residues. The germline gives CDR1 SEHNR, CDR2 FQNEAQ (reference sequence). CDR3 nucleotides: TGTGCCAGCAGCTTGTCACAGACGAACACCGGGGAGCTGTTTTTT. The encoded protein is CASSLSQTNTGELFF.

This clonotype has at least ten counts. CDR3 nucleotide sequence: TGTGCCAGCAGTTACCCCACGGGAGTTCGGGATGAGCAGTTCTTC. It encodes CASSYPTGVRDEQFF. The chain links TRBV6-2 or TRBV6-3 to TRBJ2-1, with D possibly matching TRBD2 (6 bases). This CDR3 is built from 15 residues. Germline CDR1 and CDR2: MNHEY and SVGEGT. The V end was cut by 2 bases, the J end by 8 bases, with 16 bases between.

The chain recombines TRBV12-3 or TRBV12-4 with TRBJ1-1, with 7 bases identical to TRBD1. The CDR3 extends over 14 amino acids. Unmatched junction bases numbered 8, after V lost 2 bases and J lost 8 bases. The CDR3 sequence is CASSLLGTGVEAFF. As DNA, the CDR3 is TGTGCCAGCAGTTTATTAGGAACAGGGGTGGAAGCTTTCTTT.

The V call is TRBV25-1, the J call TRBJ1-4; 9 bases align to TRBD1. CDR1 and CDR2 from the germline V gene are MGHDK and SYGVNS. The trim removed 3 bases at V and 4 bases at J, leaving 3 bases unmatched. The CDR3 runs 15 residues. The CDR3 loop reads CASSDRDRDNEKLFF. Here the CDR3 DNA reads TGTGCCAGCAGTGACCGGGACAGGGATAATGAAAAACTGTTTTTT.

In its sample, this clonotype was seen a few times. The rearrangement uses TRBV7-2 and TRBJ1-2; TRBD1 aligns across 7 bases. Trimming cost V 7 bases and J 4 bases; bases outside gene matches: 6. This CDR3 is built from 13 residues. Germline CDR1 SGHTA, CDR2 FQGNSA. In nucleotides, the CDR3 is TGTGCCAGCACCACCGGGACAGCCTATGGCTACACCTTC. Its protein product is CASTTGTAYGYTF. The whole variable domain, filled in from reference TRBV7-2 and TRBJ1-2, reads GAGVSQSPSNKVTEKGKDVELRCDPISGHTALYWYRQSLGQGLEFLIYFQGNSAPDKSGLPSDRFSAERTGGSVSTLTIQRTQQEDSAVYLCASTTGTAYGYTFGSGTRLTVV.

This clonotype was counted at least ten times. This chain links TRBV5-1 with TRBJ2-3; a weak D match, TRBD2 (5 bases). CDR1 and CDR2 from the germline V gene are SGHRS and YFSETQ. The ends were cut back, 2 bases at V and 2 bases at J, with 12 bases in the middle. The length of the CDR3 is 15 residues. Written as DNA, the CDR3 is TGCGCCAGCAGCTTAACCGGGATCCCCACAGATACGCAGTATTTT. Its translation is CASSLTGIPTDTQYF.

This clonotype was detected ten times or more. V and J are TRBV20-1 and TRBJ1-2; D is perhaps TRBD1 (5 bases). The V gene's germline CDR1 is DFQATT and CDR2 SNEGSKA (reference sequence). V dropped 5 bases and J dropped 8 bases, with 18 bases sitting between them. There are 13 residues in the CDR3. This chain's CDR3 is CSAWDARFGGYTF. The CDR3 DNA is TGCAGTGCTTGGGACGCCAGGTTTGGGGGCTACACCTTC.

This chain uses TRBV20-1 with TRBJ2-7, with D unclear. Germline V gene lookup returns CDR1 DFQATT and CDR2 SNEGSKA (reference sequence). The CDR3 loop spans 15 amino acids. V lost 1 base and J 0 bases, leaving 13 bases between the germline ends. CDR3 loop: CSARAPSAFSYEQYF. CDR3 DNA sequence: TGCAGTGCTAGAGCCCCGTCGGCCTTCTCCTACGAGCAGTACTTC.

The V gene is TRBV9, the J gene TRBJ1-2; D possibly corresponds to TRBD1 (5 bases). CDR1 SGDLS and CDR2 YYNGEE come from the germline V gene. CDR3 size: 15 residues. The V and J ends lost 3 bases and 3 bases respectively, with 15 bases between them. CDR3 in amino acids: CASSANQGLDYGYTF. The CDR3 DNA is TGTGCCAGCAGCGCAAACCAGGGTCTGGACTATGGCTACACCTTC.